This T cell receptor beta chain was obtained from a study of blood T cell repertoires in COVID-19. CDR3 length equals 14 residues. Germline V CDR1 and CDR2: LGHDT, YNNKEL (reference sequence). Trimming took off 0 bases at V and 11 bases at J, with 16 bases between the two ends. Using immunoSEQ multiplex PCR, the repertoire was profiled, and TCRdb retains in-frame clones only, with some absent. This sample carries 210,000 or so clones, 85% to 90% of them seen once, and the ten largest clones take roughly 2.5%. This TCR came from a man aged 30 to 45 with COVID-19, enrolled during active disease. This sequence joins TRBV3-1 (or the pseudogene TRBV3-2) and TRBJ1-1; the D is unclear. Material: peripheral blood. The CDR3 nucleotides read TGTGCCAGCAGCCAAGATAATACGCCCGGCGGTGCTTTCTTT. Encoded protein: CASSQDNTPGGAFF.